The present entry profiles one T cell receptor (beta chain) with its context. During active infection, Seattle patients enrolled and were then monitored through disease. Original methodology: The authors estimated nucleated cell counts from reference gene primer amplification. Method: immunoSEQ multiplex PCR; TCRdb's copy keeps in-frame clones and lacks some. That table furnishes V, J and clone size, whereas the DNA furnished D and trimming. The table lists about 150,000 clones, roughly 90% of them singletons. These data belong to a study of blood T cell repertoires in COVID-19. Study as a whole: COVID-19 samples collected from the United States, Italy and Spain covered acute and convalescent phases. Nucleic acid was either cDNA or gDNA, and it came from T cells, B-cell-depleted T cells, or PBMCs.

The sequence was collected from a human donor with COVID-19, enrolled during active disease. The donor label of this sample is uncertain. Sequenced input: peripheral blood.

The CDR3 DNA reads TGTGCCAGCAGCCAAGCCGTGGCAGAAAAACTGTTTTTT. Protein: CASSQAVAEKLFF. The chain combines TRBV3-1 (or the pseudogene TRBV3-2) with TRBJ1-4; no clear D. Germline lookup yields CDR1 LGHDT and CDR2 YNNKEL (reference sequence). This CDR3 has 13 residues. Trimming pared 1 base from V and 8 bases from J, leaving 8 bases between.